This TCR beta chain was captured by sequencing in a study of cytomegalovirus exposure and HLA in healthy donors. Broader study findings: Most CMV-associated TCR beta chains were later found to appear HLA-restricted. Earlier analysis found most TCR beta V segments productive about 87% or about 30% of the time. As a later analysis showed, a missense DCLRE1C variant was linked to trimming of TCR beta V- and J-genes.

Turning to this clone: Its antigen remains unidentified.

The PCR employed 60 Vbeta primers together with 13 Jbeta primers. Method: immunoSEQ multiplex PCR; TCRdb's copy keeps in-frame clones and lacks some. This table holds roughly 140,000 clones, around 79% found once. The CDR3 consists of 15 residues. V was cut by 3 bases and J by 6 bases, with 14 bases left in between. The germline V gene has CDR1 SEHNR and CDR2 FQNEAQ (reference sequence). The clonotype was recovered from a woman in her thirties or forties in good health and CMV-seropositive. The rearrangement uses TRBV7-9 and TRBJ1-4; D may be TRBD1 (5 bases). The specimen was PBMCs. The DNA of the CDR3 is TGTGCCAGCAGCTTTCACAGGCTAGACTATGAAAAACTGTTTTTT. Protein sequence: CASSFHRLDYEKLFF.